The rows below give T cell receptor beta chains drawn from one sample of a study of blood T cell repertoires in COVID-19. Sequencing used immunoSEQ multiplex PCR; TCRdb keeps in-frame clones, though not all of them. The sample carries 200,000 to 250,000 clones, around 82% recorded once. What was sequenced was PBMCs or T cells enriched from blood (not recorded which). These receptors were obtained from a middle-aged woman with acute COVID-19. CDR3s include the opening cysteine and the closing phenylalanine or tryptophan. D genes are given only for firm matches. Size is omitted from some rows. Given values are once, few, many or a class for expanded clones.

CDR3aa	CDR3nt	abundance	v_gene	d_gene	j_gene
CASSEYPRQGPGSPLHF	TGTGCCAGCAGTGAATATCCGCGGCAGGGCCCCGGCTCACCCCTCCACTTT	.	TRBV25-1	.	TRBJ1-6
CSVRTGANTEAFF	TGCAGCGTCAGGACAGGGGCGAACACTGAAGCTTTCTTT	.	TRBV29-1	TRBD1	TRBJ1-1
CASSGISRDNYGYTF	TGTGCCAGCAGCGGAATCTCCCGGGATAACTATGGCTACACCTTC	.	TRBV9	.	TRBJ1-2
CASSTFPGEYEQYF	TGTGCCAGTAGTACCTTCCCCGGGGAGTACGAGCAGTACTTC	.	TRBV19	.	TRBJ2-7
CASSRDITDTQYF	TGTGCTAGCAGCCGGGACATTACAGATACGCAGTATTTT	.	TRBV7-7	.	TRBJ2-3
CASSPTTSTDTQYF	TGTGCCAGCAGCCCGACGACTAGCACAGATACGCAGTATTTT	.	TRBV7-3	.	TRBJ2-3
CASSSPTGYGYTF	TGTGCCAGCAGTTCCCCGACAGGGTATGGCTACACCTTC	.	TRBV27	TRBD1	TRBJ1-2
CASRTGTPRDEQYF	TGCGCCAGCAGGACTGGGACTCCAAGGGACGAGCAGTACTTC	.	TRBV5-1	.	TRBJ2-7
CASSPATPNYGYTF	TGTGCCAGCAGCCCTGCTACTCCTAACTATGGCTACACCTTC	.	TRBV9	.	TRBJ1-2
CASSITSGGDTDTQYF	TGTGCCAGCAGTATCACTAGCGGGGGGGACACAGATACGCAGTATTTT	.	TRBV28	TRBD2	TRBJ2-3
CALSPPEEYGYTF	TGTGCCTTATCCCCCCCAGAGGAATATGGCTACACCTTC	.	TRBV6-6	.	TRBJ1-2
CASSRGGQGNTEAFF	TGTGCCAGCAGCCGGGGGGGACAGGGGAACACTGAAGCTTTCTTT	once	TRBV5-4	TRBD1	TRBJ1-1
CASSPWDSQETQYF	TGTGCCAGCAGTCCATGGGACAGCCAAGAGACCCAGTACTTC	once	TRBV27	TRBD1	TRBJ2-5
CASSETLAGGQETQYF	TGTGCCAGCAGTGAAACTCTGGCAGGGGGCCAAGAGACCCAGTACTTC	.	TRBV2	TRBD1	TRBJ2-5
CASSGGGGFQPQHF	TGTGCCAGCAGCGGTGGGGGAGGGTTTCAGCCCCAGCATTTT	.	TRBV5-6	.	TRBJ1-5
CASSSRLDRAHTIYF	TGTGCCAGCAGCTCCCGACTCGACAGGGCGCACACCATATATTTT	.	TRBV3-1/TRBV3-2	TRBD1	TRBJ1-3
CASAGPGTSGGLAKNIQYF	TGTGCCAGCGCAGGCCCCGGGACTAGCGGGGGCCTAGCCAAAAACATTCAGTACTTC	.	TRBV28	TRBD2	TRBJ2-4
CASSVGTSSVQETQYF	TGTGCCAGCAGCGTAGGTACTAGTAGCGTTCAAGAGACCCAGTACTTC	.	TRBV9	.	TRBJ2-5
CASSRTSNENEQFF	TGTGCCAGCAGCAGGACTTCCAATGAGAATGAGCAGTTCTTC	.	TRBV2	.	TRBJ2-1
CASSHLGDTQYF	TGTGCCAGTAGTCATCTAGGAGATACGCAGTATTTT	.	TRBV19	.	TRBJ2-3
CASRTGGNTEAFF	TGTGCCAGCAGAACAGGGGGGAACACTGAAGCTTTCTTT	.	TRBV28	TRBD1	TRBJ1-1
CASSVDRNQETQYF	TGTGCCAGCAGTGTCGACAGGAACCAAGAGACCCAGTACTTC	.	TRBV2	.	TRBJ2-5
CASSLGQGAYYEQYF	TGCGCCAGCAGCTTGGGACAGGGGGCTTACTACGAGCAGTACTTC	.	TRBV5-1	TRBD1	TRBJ2-7
CASSGATGGRGEQYF	TGTGCCAGCAGCGGGGCGACAGGGGGAAGGGGCGAGCAGTACTTC	.	TRBV7-6	TRBD1	TRBJ2-7
CASSPTGFHQETQYF	TGCGCCAGCAGCCCAACAGGGTTTCACCAAGAGACCCAGTACTTC	.	TRBV5-1	.	TRBJ2-5
CATSEIALLYGYTF	TGTGCCACCAGCGAGATAGCCCTCTTATATGGCTACACCTTC	.	TRBV24-1	.	TRBJ1-2
CASSVTGEATNEKLFF	TGTGCCAGCAGCGTTACAGGGGAAGCGACTAATGAAAAACTGTTTTTT	.	TRBV5-6	TRBD1	TRBJ1-4
CASSFIKAAGSNEQFF	TGTGCCAGCAGTTTCATAAAGGCTGCGGGTTCCAATGAGCAGTTCTTC	.	TRBV28	.	TRBJ2-1
CASSLGGRTSGKNEQFF	TGCGCCAGCAGCTTGGGAGGACGGACTAGCGGGAAGAATGAGCAGTTCTTC	.	TRBV5-1	TRBD2	TRBJ2-1
CSASWLGASTEAFF	TGCAGTGCTAGTTGGCTGGGGGCAAGCACTGAAGCTTTCTTT	.	TRBV20-1	.	TRBJ1-1
CASSLARGEAFF	TGTGCCAGCAGTTTAGCTAGAGGGGAAGCTTTCTTT	.	TRBV28	.	TRBJ1-1
CASSPQGATGELFF	TGTGCCAGCAGCCCCCAGGGGGCCACCGGGGAGCTGTTTTTT	.	TRBV3-1/TRBV3-2	TRBD1	TRBJ2-2
CASSWDRLRPQHF	TGTGCCAGCAGTTGGGACAGACTGAGGCCCCAGCATTTT	once	TRBV12-3/TRBV12-4	TRBD1	TRBJ1-5
CACFKRGGADTQYF	TGTGCCTGTTTTAAGCGGGGGGGAGCAGATACGCAGTATTTT	.	TRBV30	TRBD2	TRBJ2-3
CASSKGGSQGGHEQYF	TGTGCCAGCAGCAAAGGAGGATCTCAGGGAGGACACGAGCAGTACTTC	.	TRBV21-1	.	TRBJ2-7
CASSQDWAPNEKLFF	TGTGCCAGCAGCCAAGATTGGGCCCCTAATGAAAAACTGTTTTTT	.	TRBV3-1/TRBV3-2	.	TRBJ1-4
CASSAEALSGNTIYF	TGTGCCAGCAGCGCTGAGGCGCTCTCTGGAAACACCATATATTTT	.	TRBV9	.	TRBJ1-3
CASSEAILSYTF	TGTGCCAGCAGTGAAGCGATACTTTCCTACACCTTC	.	TRBV6-1	.	TRBJ1-2
CASSEQRQHSYNEQFF	TGTGCCAGCAGTGAACAGAGGCAGCACTCCTACAATGAGCAGTTCTTC	.	TRBV2	.	TRBJ2-1
CASSSPGGSGNTIYF	TGTGCCAGCAGTTCTCCAGGGGGCTCTGGAAACACCATATATTTT	.	TRBV28	TRBD1	TRBJ1-3
CASSLDRGSRGGYTF	TGTGCCAGCAGCCTCGACAGGGGGTCACGAGGTGGCTACACCTTC	few	TRBV4-2	TRBD1	TRBJ1-2
CAGGTGDSNQPQHF	TGTGCCGGGGGGACAGGGGACAGCAATCAGCCCCAGCATTTT	medium-sized	TRBV10-3	TRBD1	TRBJ1-5
CASRPTTPGYGYTF	TGTGCCAGCAGGCCCACCACCCCGGGGTATGGCTACACCTTC	.	TRBV25-1	.	TRBJ1-2
CASSLGDYSYEQYF	TGCGCCAGCAGCTTGGGGGACTATTCCTACGAGCAGTACTTC	.	TRBV5-1	TRBD2	TRBJ2-7
CASSTLIEYGYTF	TGTGCCAGCAGCACCCTGATAGAGTATGGCTACACCTTC	.	TRBV7-9	.	TRBJ1-2
CASSQVAGDNQPQHF	TGTGCCAGCAGCCAAGTGGCAGGGGACAATCAGCCCCAGCATTTT	many	TRBV3-1/TRBV3-2	.	TRBJ1-5
CASSLTPGQGDSPLHF	TGTGCCAGCAGCTTAACCCCGGGACAGGGAGATTCACCCCTCCACTTT	.	TRBV5-8	TRBD1	TRBJ1-6
CASSSWGGDGNTIYF	TGCGCCAGCAGCTCCTGGGGCGGAGACGGAAACACCATATATTTT	few	TRBV5-1	.	TRBJ1-3
CASSSRGSGIASPLHF	TGTGCCAGCAGCTCCCGCGGGTCGGGGATCGCTTCACCCCTCCACTTT	.	TRBV11-2	.	TRBJ1-6
CASSEDSKPYEQYF	TGTGCCAGCAGCGAGGACAGTAAACCCTACGAGCAGTACTTC	.	TRBV9	.	TRBJ2-7
CATSRDQRDRGYGYTF	TGTGCCACCAGCAGAGATCAAAGGGACAGGGGCTATGGCTACACCTTC	.	TRBV15	TRBD1	TRBJ1-2
CASSPRTSSGANVLTF	TGTGCCAGCAGCCCCCGAACTTCCTCTGGGGCCAACGTCCTGACTTTC	.	TRBV9	.	TRBJ2-6
CASSGQPGHGYTF	TGTGCCAGCAGCGGACAGCCGGGCCATGGCTACACCTTC	few	TRBV2	.	TRBJ1-2
CASSHSVGELFF	TGTGCCAGCAGTCATAGTGTCGGGGAGCTGTTTTTT	.	TRBV6-2/TRBV6-3	.	TRBJ2-2
CASSRGGSGNTIYF	TGTGCCAGCTCACGAGGAGGTTCTGGAAACACCATATATTTT	.	TRBV18	.	TRBJ1-3
CASSATGRPYEQYF	TGTGCCAGCAGCGCAACGGGTAGACCTTACGAGCAGTACTTC	.	TRBV9	.	TRBJ2-7
CASSVGAGMEYEQYF	TGTGCCAGCAGCGTAGGGGCGGGCATGGAATACGAGCAGTACTTC	.	TRBV9	.	TRBJ2-7
CASSEIGQGLPGANVLTF	TGTGCCAGCAGTGAAATAGGACAGGGGCTCCCTGGGGCCAACGTCCTGACTTTC	.	TRBV2	TRBD1	TRBJ2-6